This T cell receptor (beta chain) was profiled in a study of graft-versus-host responses after intestinal transplantation. About this clone: As yet, its antigen is unknown.

Findings and caveats of the study: When patients had graft-donor T cell macrochimerism, their allografts held high graft-versus-host to host-versus-graft clonal ratios. Declining HvG levels early post-transplant were linked to peak circulating GvH clone levels.

Only in-frame clones appear in the TCRdb table, and some are missing; sequencing was by immunoSEQ multiplex PCR. The sample consists of 85,000 to 95,000 clones, 93% of them appearing once. This TCR came from a human donor who received an intestinal transplant. Specimen: unstimulated CD8+ T cells sorted from spleen or lymph node cells, collected before intestinal transplant.

Here the CDR3 reads CASGYREVRYGYTF. In DNA, the CDR3 is TGCGCCAGCGGATACAGGGAAGTTCGCTATGGCTACACCTTC. The J gene is TRBJ1-2, the V gene TRBV10-2; D might be TRBD1 (6 bases). CDR3 size: 14 residues. The germline V gene encodes CDR1 WSHSY and CDR2 SAAADI. Trimming removed 8 bases at V and 4 bases at J, with 17 bases between.